This T cell receptor beta chain was profiled in a study of T cells in Graves' hyperthyroidism and ophthalmopathy. The TCR beta CDR3 regions underwent amplification using RNA transcripts as the source. TCR CDR3 underwent first-round RT-PCR with the HTBI primer set. MiXCR, applied by TCRdb to the multiplex PCR reads, yields one record per CDR3 protein. Seen here are about 50,000 distinct CDR3 sequences, roughly 50% observed once, and the top ten hold around an eighth. As for this clonotype: Its antigen is currently unknown.

At least 3 on the Clinical Activity Score was recorded for ophthalmopathy patients, who also had NOSPECS grade at least 4 and duration under 3 months. On the basis of clinical symptoms, serum thyroxine and TRAb, thyroid ultrasound and orbital computed tomography, diagnoses were made. Regarding the study as a whole: Also found in blood were most expanded thyroid clonotypes above 0.001. Ophthalmopathy got predicted by the model a median around 6.6 months before its onset.

The CDR3 covers 14 residues. The germline gives CDR1 SNHLY, CDR2 FYNNEI. The V and J ends lost 5 bases and 3 bases, in that order; junction bases with no gene match: 7. Sample: blood. The receptor's source is a woman between 25 and 40 years old with Graves' ophthalmopathy. The chain links TRBV2 to TRBJ2-7; TRBD2 matches at 7 bases. The CDR3 nucleotides are TGTGCCAGCAGTAAGGGCGGGAGTGGCTACGAGCAGTACTTC. This codes for CASSKGGSGYEQYF. Full variable domain (rest looked up from reference TRBV2 and TRBJ2-7): EPEVTQTPSHQVTQMGQEVILRCVPISNHLYFYWYRQILGQKVEFLVSFYNNEISEKSEIFDDQFSVERPDGSNFTLKIRSTKLEDSAMYFCASSKGGSGYEQYFGPGTRLTVT.